This entry features one T cell receptor (beta chain) sequence. The antigen is unknown. The source of the sample is a study of T cells after yellow fever vaccination. General study points: Overlap between CD4 and CD8 compartments was detected for a small share of clonotypes.

Template switching with 5'RACE generated the TCR cDNA and added a universal primer site and UMIs. TCRdb re-analysed the 5' RACE reads in MiXCR, keeping a single row per CDR3 protein. Here the sample spans about 300,000 distinct CDR3 sequences, roughly 9% being singletons. Germline-derived CDR1 and CDR2 are SEHNR and FQNEAQ (reference sequence). The CDR3 length is 14 residues. V shed 5 bases, J shed 7 bases, and the junction held 8 bases outside the gene matches. The clonotype originates from a man aged 18 to 35 who received the YFV17D yellow fever vaccine. The rearrangement joins TRBV7-9 to TRBJ1-5; 7 positions agree with TRBD1. The material was CD4+ T cells sorted from PBMCs, obtained 5 days after the yellow fever booster vaccination. The CDR3: CASSPGAGGQPQHF. CDR3 nucleotides: TGTGCCAGCAGCCCAGGGGCAGGGGGACAGCCCCAGCATTTT.